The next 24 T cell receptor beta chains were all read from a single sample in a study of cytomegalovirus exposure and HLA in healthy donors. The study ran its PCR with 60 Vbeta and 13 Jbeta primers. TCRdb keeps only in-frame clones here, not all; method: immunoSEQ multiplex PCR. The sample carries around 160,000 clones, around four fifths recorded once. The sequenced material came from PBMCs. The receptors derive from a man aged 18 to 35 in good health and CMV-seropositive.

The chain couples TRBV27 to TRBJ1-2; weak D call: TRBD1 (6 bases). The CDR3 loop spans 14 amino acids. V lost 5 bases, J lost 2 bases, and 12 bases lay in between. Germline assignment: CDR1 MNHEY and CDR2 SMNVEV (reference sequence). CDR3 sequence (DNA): TGTGCCAGCAGTCTACAGGGTACAAACTATGGCTACACCTTC. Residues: CASSLQGTNYGYTF.

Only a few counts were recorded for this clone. This CDR3 reads CASSFSVSGANVLTF. DNA of the CDR3: TGTGCCAGCAGCTTTTCAGTCTCTGGGGCCAACGTCCTGACTTTC. The J gene is TRBJ2-6, the V gene TRBV11-2, with unresolved D. Trimming took off 3 bases at V and 0 bases at J, with 6 bases between the two ends. The germline V gene encodes CDR1 SGHAT and CDR2 FQNNGV. The CDR3 spans 15 residues.

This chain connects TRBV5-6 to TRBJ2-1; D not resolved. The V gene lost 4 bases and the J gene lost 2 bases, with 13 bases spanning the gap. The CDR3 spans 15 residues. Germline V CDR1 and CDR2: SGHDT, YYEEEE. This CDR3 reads CASSPPAVAYNEQFF. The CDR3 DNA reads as TGTGCCAGCAGCCCGCCCGCGGTAGCCTACAATGAGCAGTTCTTC.

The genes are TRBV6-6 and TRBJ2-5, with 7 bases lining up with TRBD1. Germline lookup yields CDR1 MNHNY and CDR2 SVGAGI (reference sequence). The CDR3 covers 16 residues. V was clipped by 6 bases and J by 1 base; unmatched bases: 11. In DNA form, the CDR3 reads TGTGCCAGCAGCTATGGGACAGCGAGCATCCAAGAGACCCAGTACTTC. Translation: CASSYGTASIQETQYF.

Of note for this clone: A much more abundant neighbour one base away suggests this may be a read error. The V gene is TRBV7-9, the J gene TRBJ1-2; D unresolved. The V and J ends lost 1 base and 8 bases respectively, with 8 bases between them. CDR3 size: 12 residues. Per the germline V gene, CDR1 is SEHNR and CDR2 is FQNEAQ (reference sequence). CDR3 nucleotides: TGTGCCAGCAGCTTAGGAGGGAACGGCTACACCTTC. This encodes CASSLGGNGYTF.

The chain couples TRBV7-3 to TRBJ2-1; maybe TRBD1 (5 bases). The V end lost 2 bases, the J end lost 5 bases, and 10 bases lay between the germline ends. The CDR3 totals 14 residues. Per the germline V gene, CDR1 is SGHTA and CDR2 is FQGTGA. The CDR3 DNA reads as TGTGCCAGCAGCTTAGCGGCAGGGAACAATGAGCAGTTCTTC. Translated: CASSLAAGNNEQFF. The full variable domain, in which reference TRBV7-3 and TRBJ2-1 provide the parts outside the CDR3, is GAGVSQTPSNKVTEKGKYVELRCDPISGHTALYWYRQSLGQGPEFLIYFQGTGAADDSGLPNDRFFAVRPEGSVSTLKIQRTERGDSAVYLCASSLAAGNNEQFFGPGTRLTVL.

CDR3 residues: CSGRDREAFF. As DNA, the CDR3 is TGCAGCGGCCGGGACAGGGAGGCTTTCTTT. This chain joins TRBV29-1 and TRBJ1-1, with 9 positions matching TRBD1. The CDR3 is made up of 10 amino acids. Trimming cost V 7 bases and J 11 bases; bases outside gene matches: 5. CDR1 is SQVTM, CDR2 ANQGSEA, per germline.

The CDR3 coding sequence is TGTGCCAGCAGCTTAGATCGGGGGGAAAAGTACTTC. This sequence encodes CASSLDRGEKYF. The chain links TRBV11-2 to TRBJ2-7; 7 positions match TRBD2. The V gene end was trimmed by 0 bases and the J gene end by 11 bases; junction bases not matched to a gene: 4. This CDR3 region has 12 residues. The germline CDR1 and CDR2 sequences are SGHAT and FQNNGV.

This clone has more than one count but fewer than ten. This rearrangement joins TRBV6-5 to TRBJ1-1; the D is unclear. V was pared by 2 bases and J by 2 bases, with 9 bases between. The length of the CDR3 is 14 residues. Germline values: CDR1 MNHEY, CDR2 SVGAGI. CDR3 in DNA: TGTGCCAGCAGTTACGTAGCCTACAACACTGAAGCTTTCTTT. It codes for CASSYVAYNTEAFF.

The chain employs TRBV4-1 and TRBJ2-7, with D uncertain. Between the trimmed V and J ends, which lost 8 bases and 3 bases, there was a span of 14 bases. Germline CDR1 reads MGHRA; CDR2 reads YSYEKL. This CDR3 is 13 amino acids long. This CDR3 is CASSHDLLYEQYF. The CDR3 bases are TGCGCCAGCTCGCACGACTTGCTCTACGAGCAGTACTTC.

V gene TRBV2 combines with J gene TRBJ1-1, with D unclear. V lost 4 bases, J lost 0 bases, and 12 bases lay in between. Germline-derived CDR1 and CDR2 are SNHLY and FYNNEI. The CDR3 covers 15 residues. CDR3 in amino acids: CASSALVNMNTEAFF. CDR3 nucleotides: TGTGCCAGCAGTGCCCTTGTCAACATGAACACTGAAGCTTTCTTT.

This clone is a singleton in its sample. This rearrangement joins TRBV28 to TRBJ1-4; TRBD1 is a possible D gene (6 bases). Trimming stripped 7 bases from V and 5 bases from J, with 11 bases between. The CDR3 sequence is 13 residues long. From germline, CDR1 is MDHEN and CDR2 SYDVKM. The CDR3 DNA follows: TGTGCCAGCAATAGGGGGGGGAATGAAAAACTGTTTTTT. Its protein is CASNRGGNEKLFF.

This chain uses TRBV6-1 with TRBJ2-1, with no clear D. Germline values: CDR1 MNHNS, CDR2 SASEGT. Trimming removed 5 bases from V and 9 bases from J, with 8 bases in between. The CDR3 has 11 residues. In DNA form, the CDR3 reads TGTGCCAGCAGTAATTGGCCTGAGCAGTTCTTC. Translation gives CASSNWPEQFF.

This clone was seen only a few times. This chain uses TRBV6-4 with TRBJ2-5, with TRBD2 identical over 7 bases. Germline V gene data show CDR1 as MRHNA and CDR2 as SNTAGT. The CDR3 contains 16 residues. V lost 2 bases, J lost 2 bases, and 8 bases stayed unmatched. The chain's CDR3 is CASSDPVLAPQETQYF. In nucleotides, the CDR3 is TGTGCCAGCAGTGACCCCGTACTAGCGCCGCAAGAGACCCAGTACTTC.

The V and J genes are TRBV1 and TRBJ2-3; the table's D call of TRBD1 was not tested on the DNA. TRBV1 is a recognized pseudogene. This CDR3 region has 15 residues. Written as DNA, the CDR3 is TGCCCCAGCAGCCGTCTCTTGGTGGCCACAGATACGCAGTATTTT. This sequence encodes CPSSRLLVATDTQYF.

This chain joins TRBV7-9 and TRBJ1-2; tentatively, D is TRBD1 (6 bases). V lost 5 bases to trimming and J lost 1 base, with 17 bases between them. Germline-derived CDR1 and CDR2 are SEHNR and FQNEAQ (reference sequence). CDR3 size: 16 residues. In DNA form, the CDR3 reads TGTGCCAGCAGCCCATTGGGGGGGCTAGTTAACTATGGCTACACCTTC. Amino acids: CASSPLGGLVNYGYTF.

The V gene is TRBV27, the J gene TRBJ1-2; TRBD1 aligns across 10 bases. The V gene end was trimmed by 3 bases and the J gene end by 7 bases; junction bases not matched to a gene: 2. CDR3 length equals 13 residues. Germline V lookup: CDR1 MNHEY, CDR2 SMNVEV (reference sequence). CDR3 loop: CASSFRQGAGYTF. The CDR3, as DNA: TGTGCCAGCAGTTTCCGACAGGGGGCTGGCTACACCTTC.

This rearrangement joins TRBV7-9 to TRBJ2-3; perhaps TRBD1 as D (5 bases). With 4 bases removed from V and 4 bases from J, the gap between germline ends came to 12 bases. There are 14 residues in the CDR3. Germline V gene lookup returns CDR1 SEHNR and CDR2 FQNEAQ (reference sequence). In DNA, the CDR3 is TGTGCCAGCAGCTCCCTTCAGGGATCAGATACGCAGTATTTT. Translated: CASSSLQGSDTQYF. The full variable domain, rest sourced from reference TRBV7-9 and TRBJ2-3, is DTGVSQNPRHKITKRGQNVTFRCDPISEHNRLYWYRQTLGQGPEFLTYFQNEAQLEKSRLLSDRFSAERPKGSFSTLEIQRTEQGDSAMYLCASSSLQGSDTQYFGPGTRLTVL.

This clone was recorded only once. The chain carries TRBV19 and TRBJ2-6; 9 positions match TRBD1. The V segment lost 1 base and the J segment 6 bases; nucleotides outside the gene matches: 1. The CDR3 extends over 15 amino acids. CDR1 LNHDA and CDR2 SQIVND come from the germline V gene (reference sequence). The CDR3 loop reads CASSIGQGEANVLTF. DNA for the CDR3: TGTGCCAGTAGTATAGGACAGGGGGAGGCCAACGTCCTGACTTTC. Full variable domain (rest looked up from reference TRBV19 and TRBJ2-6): DGGITQSPKYLFRKEGQNVTLSCEQNLNHDAMYWYRQDPGQGLRLIYYSQIVNDFQKGDIAEGYSVSREKKESFPLTVTSAQKNPTAFYLCASSIGQGEANVLTFGAGSRLTVL.

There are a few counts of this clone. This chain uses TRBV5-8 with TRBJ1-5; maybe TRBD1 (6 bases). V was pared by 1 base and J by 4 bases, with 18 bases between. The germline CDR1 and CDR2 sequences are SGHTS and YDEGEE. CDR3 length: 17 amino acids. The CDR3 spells CASSLTIRGRLNQPQHF. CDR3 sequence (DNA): TGTGCCAGCAGCTTGACTATCAGGGGTCGGCTAAATCAGCCCCAGCATTTT.

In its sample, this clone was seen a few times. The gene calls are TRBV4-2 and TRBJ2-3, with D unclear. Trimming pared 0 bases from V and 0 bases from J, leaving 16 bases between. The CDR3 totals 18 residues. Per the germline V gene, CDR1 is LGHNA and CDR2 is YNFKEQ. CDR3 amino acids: CASSQDLVSGGSTDTQYF. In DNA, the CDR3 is TGTGCCAGCAGCCAAGATCTCGTTAGTGGCGGCAGCACAGATACGCAGTATTTT.

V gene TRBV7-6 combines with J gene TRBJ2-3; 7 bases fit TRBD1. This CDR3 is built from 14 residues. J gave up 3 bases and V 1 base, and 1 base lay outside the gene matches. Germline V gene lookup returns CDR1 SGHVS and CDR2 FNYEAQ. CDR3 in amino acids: CASSLGQGTDTQYF. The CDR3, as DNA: TGTGCCAGCAGCTTAGGACAGGGAACAGATACGCAGTATTTT. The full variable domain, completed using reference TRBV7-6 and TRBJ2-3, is GAGVSQSPRYKVTKRGQDVALRCDPISGHVSLYWYRQALGQGPEFLTYFNYEAQQDKSGLPNDRFSAERPEGSISTLTIQRTEQRDSAMYRCASSLGQGTDTQYFGPGTRLTVL.

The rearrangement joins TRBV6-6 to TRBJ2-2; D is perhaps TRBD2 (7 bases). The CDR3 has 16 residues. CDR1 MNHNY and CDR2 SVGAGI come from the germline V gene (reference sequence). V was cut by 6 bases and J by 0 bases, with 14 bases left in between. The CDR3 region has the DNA TGTGCCAGCAGCCGAAGCGGGACAACGAACACCGGGGAGCTGTTTTTT. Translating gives CASSRSGTTNTGELFF.

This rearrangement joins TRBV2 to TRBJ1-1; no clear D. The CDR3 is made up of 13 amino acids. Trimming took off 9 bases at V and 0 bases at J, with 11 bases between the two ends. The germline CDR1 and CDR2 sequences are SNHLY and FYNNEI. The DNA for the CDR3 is TGTGCCAGTCGGAGCGTATTGAACACTGAAGCTTTCTTT. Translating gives CASRSVLNTEAFF.